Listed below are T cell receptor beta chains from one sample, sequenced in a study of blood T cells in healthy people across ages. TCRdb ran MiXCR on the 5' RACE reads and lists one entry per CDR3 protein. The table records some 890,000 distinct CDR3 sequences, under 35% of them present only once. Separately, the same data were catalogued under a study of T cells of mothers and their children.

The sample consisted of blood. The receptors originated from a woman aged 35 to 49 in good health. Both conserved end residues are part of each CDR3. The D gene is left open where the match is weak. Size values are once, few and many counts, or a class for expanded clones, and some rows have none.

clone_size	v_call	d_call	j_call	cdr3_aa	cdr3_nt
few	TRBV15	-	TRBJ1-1	CATSRGYSPEAFF	TGTGCCACTAGCAGGGGATATAGCCCTGAAGCTTTCTTT
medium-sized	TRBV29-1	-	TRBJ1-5	CSVGLQRTATRSNQPQHF	TGCAGCGTTGGTCTACAAAGGACAGCGACGAGGAGCAATCAGCCCCAGCATTTT
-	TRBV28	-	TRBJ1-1	CASSPRGAGTEAFF	TGTGCCAGCAGTCCGCGGGGGGCTGGGACTGAAGCTTTCTTT
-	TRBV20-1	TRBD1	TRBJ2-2	CSARPGQGSTGELFF	TGCAGTGCTAGACCGGGACAGGGGAGTACCGGGGAGCTGTTTTTT
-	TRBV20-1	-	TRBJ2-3	CSASGLALSDTQYF	TGCAGTGCTAGCGGACTTGCTCTTTCAGATACGCAGTATTTT
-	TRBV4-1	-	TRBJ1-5	CASSHLGLSNQPQHF	TGCGCCAGCAGCCACCTAGGCCTTAGCAATCAGCCCCAGCATTTT
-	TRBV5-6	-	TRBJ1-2	CASSLVKGGYTF	TGTGCCAGCAGCTTGGTTAAAGGCGGCTACACCTTC
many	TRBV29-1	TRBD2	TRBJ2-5	CSVRAGGRETQYF	TGCAGCGTTCGAGCGGGGGGGCGCGAGACCCAGTACTTC
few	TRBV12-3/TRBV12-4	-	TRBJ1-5	CASSLESSQPQHF	TGTGCCAGCAGTTTGGAGTCATCGCAGCCCCAGCATTTT
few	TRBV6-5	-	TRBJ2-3	CASSFDAFAGADTQYF	TGTGCCAGCAGTTTCGACGCGTTTGCCGGTGCAGATACGCAGTATTTT
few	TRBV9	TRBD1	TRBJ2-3	CASSANRGANTDTQYF	TGTGCCAGCAGCGCAAACAGGGGGGCAAACACAGATACGCAGTATTTT
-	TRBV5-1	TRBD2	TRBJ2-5	CASRQTSGGGETQYF	TGCGCCAGCCGCCAGACTAGCGGGGGTGGAGAGACCCAGTACTTC
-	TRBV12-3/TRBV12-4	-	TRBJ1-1	CASSFNQNTEAFF	TGTGCCAGCAGTTTTAATCAGAACACTGAAGCTTTCTTT
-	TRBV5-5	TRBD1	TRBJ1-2	CASSREGQGARGYTF	TGTGCCAGCAGTCGGGAAGGACAGGGGGCGCGGGGCTACACCTTC
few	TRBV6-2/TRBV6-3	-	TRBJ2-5	CAISFSLEFNQETQYF	TGTGCCATCTCATTCTCCCTGGAGTTCAACCAAGAGACCCAGTACTTC
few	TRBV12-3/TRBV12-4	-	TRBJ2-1	CASTHVVGDYNEQFF	TGTGCCAGCACCCACGTGGTCGGAGATTACAATGAGCAGTTCTTC
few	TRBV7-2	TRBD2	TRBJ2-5	CASSALGSGLKETQYF	TGTGCCAGCAGCGCCTTGGGTAGCGGGCTAAAAGAGACCCAGTACTTC
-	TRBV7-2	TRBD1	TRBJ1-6	CASTLGQGKNSPLHF	TGTGCCAGCACCTTAGGACAGGGGAAGAATTCACCCCTCCACTTT
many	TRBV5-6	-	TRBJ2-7	CASSEIPGPTTYEQYF	TGTGCCAGCAGCGAGATACCGGGACCGACCACCTACGAGCAGTACTTC
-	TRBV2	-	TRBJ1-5	CASSAAGRGNQPQHF	TGTGCCAGCAGTGCGGCCGGGAGAGGGAATCAGCCCCAGCATTTT
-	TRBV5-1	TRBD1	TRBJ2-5	CASSSPPQDRGETQYF	TGCGCCAGCAGCTCCCCGCCCCAGGACAGGGGTGAGACCCAGTACTTC
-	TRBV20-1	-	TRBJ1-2	CSAREQVEAAGYTF	TGCAGTGCTAGAGAGCAAGTTGAAGCGGCTGGCTACACCTTC
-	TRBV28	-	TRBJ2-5	CASSAGEQTQYF	TGTGCCAGCAGTGCAGGGGAGCAGACCCAGTACTTC
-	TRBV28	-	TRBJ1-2	CATGARVRDGYTF	TGTGCCACCGGGGCGAGGGTCCGGGATGGCTACACCTTC
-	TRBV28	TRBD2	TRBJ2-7	CASSVKSGRTYEQYF	TGTGCCAGCAGTGTTAAAAGCGGGAGGACCTACGAGCAGTACTTC
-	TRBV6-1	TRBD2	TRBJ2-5	CASSGLAGVVETQYF	TGTGCCAGCAGTGGACTAGCGGGGGTAGTTGAGACCCAGTACTTC